This TCR beta chain was identified in a study of T-cell reconstitution after alpha-beta-depleted transplantation in children (dated by TCRdb to 2015 to 2016). Looking at the study overall: The study quantitatively tracked T-cell immune reconstitution after TCRalphabeta/CD19-depleted allogeneic hematopoietic cell transplantation in children using TCR repertoire profiling.

Libraries were built with PCR. The reads were generated on an Illumina HiSeq 2500. To normalize quantification of the TCRbeta repertoire, the TCR libraries were built with molecular barcoding that relied on unique molecular identifiers. The public reads were run again by TCRdb, first through fastp at Q25 and then through MiXCR, and only productive beta chains were kept. When rows share a CDR3 protein, they turn into one entry using the most common DNA and genes. In all, the sample holds around 680,000 distinct CDR3 sequences, and about 15% of those were seen once. The biggest ten clones account for around 0.96% of the sample. From the cysteine through the phenylalanine, the CDR3 covers 13 amino acids. Kept here is only the CDR3 DNA, which spans 39 bases and is read in frame from base 1. V is reduced by 5 bases and J by 7 bases, leaving a spacing of 15 bases between them. Based on the germline V gene (reference sequence), the CDR1 and CDR2 sequences are DFQATT and SNEGSKA.

There are many counts of this clonotype. No cognate antigen has been identified for it. Base qualities are not provided; no much larger clone lies one nucleotide away. The sequence is built from TRBV20-1 and TRBJ1-5; matching of 6 bases hints at TRBD1 as the D gene. Source: PBMCs from the stem cell graft donor, taken from the stem cell graft. This receptor was taken from a human donor who donated a stem cell graft to a child with acute myeloid leukemia. The CDR3 reads as follows: CSALQQGRQPQHF. The sequenced DNA: TGCAGTGCTCTACAACAGGGTAGGCAGCCCCAGCATTTT.